These 16 T cell receptor beta chains were sequenced from one sample in a study of blood T cell repertoires in COVID-19. Repertoires were generated with immunoSEQ multiplex PCR, while TCRdb's copy carries only in-frame clones and drops some. The repertoire holds about 220,000 clones, less than 85% seen once, with over 7% in the top ten. Sequencing used peripheral blood. The origin of the receptors is a woman aged 70-85 years with acute or convalescent COVID-19.

The chain uses TRBV24-1 and TRBJ2-5; TRBD2 agrees at 8 bases. The CDR3 runs 15 residues. Germline trimming cut 2 bases from V and 3 bases from J; bases unmatched to any gene: 4. Germline CDR1 and CDR2: KGHDR and SFDVKD. In DNA, the CDR3 is TGTGCCACCAGTGATTATCAGGGACTAGAAGAGACCCAGTACTTC. Its translation is CATSDYQGLEETQYF.

The table lists this clone with a count of one. J is TRBJ1-1 and V is TRBV11-2; 8 bases align to TRBD1. Trimming took 5 bases from V and 11 from J; bases not matched to a gene: 10. Looked up from germline, CDR1 is SGHAT and CDR2 is FQNNGV. The CDR3 has 13 residues. CDR3: CASSPPFQGAAFF. For the CDR3, the DNA is TGTGCCAGCAGCCCCCCCTTTCAGGGGGCGGCTTTCTTT.

This chain links TRBV12-3 or TRBV12-4 with TRBJ1-1; D perhaps matches TRBD1 (5 bases). This CDR3 is 13 amino acids long. The germline V and J ends were trimmed by 6 bases and 5 bases, with 13 bases remaining between them. DNA for the CDR3: TGTGCCAGCAGGGGAACGACAGCGACTGAAGCTTTCTTT. It is translated as CASRGTTATEAFF.

The gene calls are TRBV7-2 and TRBJ2-5; TRBD2 aligns across 13 bases. This CDR3 has 13 residues. Germline CDR1 SGHTA, CDR2 FQGNSA. The CDR3 region has the DNA TGTGCATCGACTAGCGGGGGGTCGGAGACCCAGTACTTC. It codes for CASTSGGSETQYF.

This clone has more than one count but fewer than ten. The rearrangement uses TRBV6-2 or TRBV6-3 and TRBJ2-7; the D gene is possibly TRBD2 (6 bases). The ends were cut back, 6 bases at V and 2 bases at J, with 11 bases in the middle. CDR1 is MNHEY, CDR2 SVGEGT, per germline. The CDR3 runs 13 residues. In DNA, the CDR3 is TGTGCCAGCAGCGACGGGGGTACCTACGAGCAGTACTTC. Translated, it gives CASSDGGTYEQYF.

In DNA form, the CDR3 reads TGTGCCAGCAGGGACAGGGGAGGAACTGAAGCTTTCTTT. Translation: CASRDRGGTEAFF. The chain links TRBV7-8 to TRBJ1-1, with 9 nucleotides matching TRBD1. After removal of 6 bases from V and 5 bases from J, the junction contained 4 bases not matched to a gene. The CDR3 is 13 residues long. CDR1 is SGHVS and CDR2 is FQNEAQ in the germline V gene.

The chain combines TRBV10-1 with TRBJ1-4; 9 positions match TRBD1. The CDR3 covers 14 residues. V lost 3 bases, J lost 6 bases, and 2 bases stayed unmatched. CDR1 is WNHNN and CDR2 is SYGVQD in the germline V gene (reference sequence). This CDR3 reads CASSEGQGYEKLFF. CDR3 DNA sequence: TGCGCCAGCAGTGAAGGACAGGGGTATGAAAAACTGTTTTTT.

This chain uses TRBV2 with TRBJ2-7; D is possibly TRBD1 (5 bases). This CDR3 has 12 amino acids. V shed 6 bases and J shed 3 bases, with 9 bases lying between them. Looked up from germline, CDR1 is SNHLY and CDR2 is FYNNEI. CDR3 DNA: TGTGCCAGCAGCCGAACAGGCTACGAGCAGTACTTC. Translating gives CASSRTGYEQYF.

This clone has at least ten counts. The CDR3, as DNA: TGCGCCAGCAGCCTAGAGGACAGGGGTACGAATGAGCAGTTCTTC. It specifies CASSLEDRGTNEQFF. The chain recombines TRBV4-1 with TRBJ2-1, with 9 nucleotides matching TRBD1. Germline V lookup: CDR1 MGHRA, CDR2 YSYEKL. After removal of 4 bases from V and 7 bases from J, the junction contained 8 bases not matched to a gene. CDR3 size: 15 residues.

This clone was detected only a few times. CDR3 coding DNA: TGTGCCAGCAGACTGGACAGGGCGAACACCGGGGAGCTGTTTTTT. Protein: CASRLDRANTGELFF. J is TRBJ2-2 and V is TRBV6-5; 8 nucleotides line up with TRBD1. The CDR3 loop spans 15 amino acids. V lost 6 bases and J lost 0; bases outside the gene matches: 3. Per germline, CDR1 MNHEY and CDR2 SVGAGI.

Comment on this clone: A much larger clonotype is one base distant, so this may be a read error. J is TRBJ2-6 and V is TRBV7-6, with D possibly TRBD1 on 5 matching bases. V lost 1 base, J lost 1 base, and 5 bases lay in between. The CDR3 totals 15 residues. Germline values: CDR1 SGHVS, CDR2 FNYEAQ. CDR3 amino acids: CASSLEGSGANVLTF. The CDR3 coding sequence is TGTGCCAGCAGCTTAGAGGGGTCTGGGGCCAACGTCCTGACTTTC.

This clone was detected only once. The chain joins TRBV11-2 to TRBJ1-4; a weak D match, TRBD1 (6 bases). Trimming shortened V by 4 bases and J by 4 bases, and 10 bases separated the two germline ends. CDR1 and CDR2 from the germline V gene are SGHAT and FQNNGV. The CDR3 has 14 amino acids. As DNA, the CDR3 is TGTGCCAGCAGCTCGGACAGCCATAATGAAAAACTGTTTTTT. Encoded protein: CASSSDSHNEKLFF.

In this sample, this clone turned up once. The chain couples TRBV2 to TRBJ2-3; TRBD2 agrees at 13 bases. The ends lost 10 bases at V and 2 bases at J; junction bases unmatched: 3. The CDR3 covers 14 residues. CDR1 is SNHLY, CDR2 FYNNEI, per germline. Written as DNA, the CDR3 is TGTGCCACGACTAGCGGGGGGACCACAGATACGCAGTATTTT. Its protein product is CATTSGGTTDTQYF.

CDR3 DNA sequence: TGTGCCAGCAGTTTGGCCGGGACAGGGCCTACCTTC. Its protein is CASSLAGTGPTF. V gene TRBV12-3 or TRBV12-4 combines with J gene TRBJ1-2; the match to TRBD1 covers 9 bases. The CDR3 is made up of 12 amino acids. V shed 3 bases, J shed 14 bases, and the junction held 7 bases outside the gene matches.

The DNA for the CDR3 is TGTGCCAGCAGTTATGCAGGGTCCGGGGAGCTGTTTTTT. Translated, it gives CASSYAGSGELFF. The rearrangement links TRBV6-5 to TRBJ2-2; TRBD1 might be the D (5 bases). This CDR3 is 13 amino acids long. CDR1 is MNHEY and CDR2 is SVGAGI in the germline V gene. V dropped 3 bases and J dropped 6 bases, with 8 bases sitting between them.

The CDR3 DNA follows: TGTGCCAGCAGCTTGGGTCTAGCCAAAAACATTCAGTACTTC. It encodes CASSLGLAKNIQYF. J is TRBJ2-4 and V is TRBV5-6; D unresolved. The germline V and J ends were trimmed by 0 bases and 0 bases, with 4 bases remaining between them. Germline V lookup: CDR1 SGHDT, CDR2 YYEEEE. The CDR3 loop spans 14 amino acids.